This T cell receptor beta chain was identified during a study of blood T cell repertoires in COVID-19. Study in general: From the United States, Italy and Spain came samples of acute and convalescent COVID-19. Sample material is recorded as cDNA or gDNA derived from T cells, B-cell-depleted T cells, or PBMCs.

V shed 5 bases and J 3 bases; nucleotides not matched to a gene: 5. The CDR3 is 14 amino acids. Germline V lookup: CDR1 MNHEY, CDR2 SMNVEV (reference sequence). Original methodology: Quantification of nucleated cells was approximated via reference gene primer amplification. Produced via immunoSEQ multiplex PCR; TCRdb's table is partial and in-frame only. For V, J and clone size, that table is used; D and trimming come from the DNA. The sample includes some 260,000 clones, 70% to 90% of them seen just once. This sequence joins TRBV27 and TRBJ1-2, with 8 nucleotides matching TRBD1. This TCR derives from a man aged 80 or over with acute or convalescent COVID-19. The specimen was peripheral blood. In nucleotides, the CDR3 is TGTGCCAGCAGTAAAGACAGGGGTGACTATGGCTACACCTTC. Amino acids: CASSKDRGDYGYTF.